Listed below are T cell receptor beta chains from one sample, sequenced in a study of CD8+CD57+ T cells in acquired aplastic anemia. TCRdb re-analysed the reads in MiXCR, keeping a single row per CDR3 protein. The sample carries about 160,000 distinct CDR3 sequences, about half recorded once. The sequencing sample was made of sorted CD4+, CD8+, or CD8+CD57+ T cells (not recorded which) from PBMCs. The receptors originated from a human donor with aplastic anemia. CDR3s include the opening cysteine and the closing phenylalanine or tryptophan. A D gene is named only where the DNA matches it firmly. The size entry is marked missing in some rows and otherwise reads once, few, many or a size class.

>TRBV3-1|TRBJ2-2|.|.|15
TGTGCCAGCAGCCAAGCGGGACTGGTAGTCGGGGAGCTGTTTTTT
CASSQAGLVVGELFF
>TRBV12-3/TRBV12-4|TRBJ1-3|many|.|11
TGTGCCAGCAGCCCCGTGGGCACCATATATTTT
CASSPVGTIYF
>TRBV2|TRBJ2-2|.|.|14
TGTGCCAGCAGGTGGCAGTGGGCGAACGGGGAACTGTTTTTT
CASRWQWANGELFF
>TRBV5-1|TRBJ1-1|.|.|14
TGCGCCAGCAGCTCTACAGGATTGAACACTGAAGCTTTCTTT
CASSSTGLNTEAFF
>TRBV7-3|TRBJ2-1|many|.|15
TGTGCCAGCAGCGTCAGACGCGGGGCTTACAATGAGCAGTTCTTC
CASSVRRGAYNEQFF
>TRBV5-5|TRBJ2-7|.|TRBD2|16
TGTGCCAGCAGCTTCGCCCCTAGCGGGAGGGCCTACGAGCAGTACTTC
CASSFAPSGRAYEQYF
>TRBV29-1|TRBJ2-1|many|.|14
TGCAGCCTCAGTCAGGGGGGCTTGCACAATGAGCAGTTCTTC
CSLSQGGLHNEQFF
>TRBV20-1|TRBJ2-7|once|TRBD2|15
TGCAGTGCTAGAGAGGGGACTAGCGGACCCTACGAGCAGTACTTC
CSAREGTSGPYEQYF
>TRBV10-3|TRBJ2-1|once|TRBD2|14
TGTGCCATCAGTGAGCCCCGGGGGGACAATGAGCAGTTCTTC
CAISEPRGDNEQFF
>TRBV19|TRBJ1-1|few|.|13
TGTGCCAGTAGCCCGGGACGCCCGACGCAAGCTTTCTTT
CASSPGRPTQAFF
>TRBV5-1|TRBJ1-4|.|.|16
TGCGCCAGCAGCGGTGGGAGACCCGCAACTAATGAAAAACTGTTTTTT
CASSGGRPATNEKLFF
>TRBV2|TRBJ2-3|.|.|12
TGTGCCAGAAGGGACGCAGAAGATACGCAGTATTTT
CARRDAEDTQYF
>TRBV6-5|TRBJ2-5|many|TRBD1|13
TGTGCCAGCACCGTCCCGGGACAGGGAATCCAGTACTTC
CASTVPGQGIQYF
>TRBV6-1|TRBJ1-6|.|TRBD1|17
TGTGCCAGCAGCTCCCCTCCGGGACAGGGAACGGGGTCACCCCTCCACTTT
CASSSPPGQGTGSPLHF
>TRBV20-1|TRBJ1-5|many|.|16
TGCAGTGCTAGAGTGGCCCCGGGAGGCCCCATTCAGCCCCAGCATTTT
CSARVAPGGPIQPQHF
>TRBV12-3/TRBV12-4|TRBJ2-5|.|TRBD1|12
TGTGCCAGCAGTCAACAGGGGGAGACCCAGTACTTC
CASSQQGETQYF
>TRBV2|TRBJ2-1|.|.|14
TGTGCCAGCAGTCGGGGTAATAGCCAGAATGAGCAGTTCTTC
CASSRGNSQNEQFF
>TRBV10-3|TRBJ2-2|.|TRBD2|14
TGTGCCATCCTCAGCGGGGAGAACACCGGGGAGCTGTTTTTT
CAILSGENTGELFF
>TRBV2|TRBJ1-1|.|.|16
TGTGCCAGCAGTGTAAACCGGGACTGGATGAACACTGGAGCTTTCTTT
CASSVNRDWMNTGAFF
>TRBV2|TRBJ1-5|many|TRBD1|15
TGTGCCAGCAGTCGGGACAGGGCTGAGAGTCAGCCCCAGCATTTT
CASSRDRAESQPQHF
>TRBV5-1|TRBJ2-1|many|TRBD1|13
TGCGCCAGCAGCCCACAGGGGACGGATGAGCAGTTCTTC
CASSPQGTDEQFF
>TRBV6-6|TRBJ2-3|many|.|14
TGTGCCAGCAGTTACCCAACCCTAGCAAATACGCAGTATTTT
CASSYPTLANTQYF
>TRBV30|TRBJ2-7|.|.|13
TGTGCCTGGAGTTGGGACATCTCCTACGAGCAGTACTTC
CAWSWDISYEQYF
>TRBV12-3/TRBV12-4|TRBJ2-7|many|.|14
TGTGCCAGCAGAATCGACAGTTTATCATCCGAGCAGTACTTC
CASRIDSLSSEQYF
>TRBV5-1|TRBJ2-7|.|TRBD2|14
TGTGCCAGCAGTTTGACTAGCGGGTCCTACGAGCAGTACTTC
CASSLTSGSYEQYF
>TRBV20-1|TRBJ2-1|many|TRBD2|15
TGCAGTGCTACAGGGACTAGCGGAACCTACAATGAGCAGTTCTTC
CSATGTSGTYNEQFF
>TRBV9|TRBJ2-1|.|.|10
TGTGCCAGCCAGGCTGGTGAGCAGTTCTTC
CASQAGEQFF
>TRBV6-5|TRBJ2-7|.|.|15
TGTGCCAGCAGTTTCACGGGACGACAGCCCTACGAGCAGTACTTC
CASSFTGRQPYEQYF
>TRBV19|TRBJ2-2|.|.|15
TGTGCCAGTACCTGGGGGGGCCCGAGCACCGGGGAGCTGTTTTTT
CASTWGGPSTGELFF
>TRBV2|TRBJ2-7|.|TRBD1|12
TGTGCCAGCGGGGACAGGGGGTACGAGCAGTACTTC
CASGDRGYEQYF
>TRBV6-2/TRBV6-3|TRBJ1-2|.|.|13
TGTGCCAGCAGTTACGGCCCAGGGCTTGGCTACACCTTC
CASSYGPGLGYTF
>TRBV2|TRBJ2-1|.|TRBD2|15
TGTGCCAGCAGTGAAGGCGGGGGGGGCTCCTACGAGCAGTTCTTC
CASSEGGGGSYEQFF
>TRBV5-8|TRBJ1-3|many|TRBD1|15
TGTGCCAGCAGCTTGGCGGGACAGAGCGGAAACACCATATATTTT
CASSLAGQSGNTIYF
>TRBV29-1|TRBJ1-1|.|TRBD1|13
TGCAGCGTTGGACAGGGGCCTAGCACTGAAGCTTCCTTT
CSVGQGPSTEASF
>TRBV4-2|TRBJ2-1|.|TRBD2|16
TGTGCCAGCAGCCCCCGGACTAGCGGGGGACCCGATGAGCAGTTCTTC
CASSPRTSGGPDEQFF
>TRBV7-9|TRBJ2-7|.|.|15
TGTGCCAGCAGCTTAGCCGCCCCGAGCTCCTACGAGCAGTACTTC
CASSLAAPSSYEQYF
>TRBV19|TRBJ1-5|.|TRBD1|16
TGTGCCAGTAGTGTTCCGGGGCAGGGGGCCAAACAGCCCCAGCATTTT
CASSVPGQGAKQPQHF
>TRBV19|TRBJ1-3|many|TRBD1|15
TGTGCCGCCAGGACAGGAACCAGCTCTGGAAACACCATATATTTT
CAARTGTSSGNTIYF
>TRBV10-2|TRBJ1-2|.|TRBD1|12
TGCGCCACCGGGACAGGGGGGTATGGCTACACCTTC
CATGTGGYGYTF
>TRBV20-1|TRBJ1-6|.|TRBD1|15
TGCAGTGCTAGAGAGGCGACAGGGCAAAATTCACCCCTCCACTTT
CSAREATGQNSPLHF
>TRBV4-1|TRBJ1-1|.|TRBD1|14
TGCGCCAGCAGCCTGGACAGGGCGCCCACTGAAGCTTTCTTT
CASSLDRAPTEAFF